The 26 T cell receptor beta chains reported below all come from one sample, sequenced in a study of T cells in Graves' hyperthyroidism and ophthalmopathy. Amplification targeted TCR beta CDR3 regions from RNA transcripts. HTBI primers drove first-round RT-PCR of the TCR CDR3. Via MiXCR, TCRdb re-called the multiplex PCR reads, giving one row per CDR3 protein. The data show more than 300,000 distinct CDR3 sequences, 17% seen once. Sequencing used blood. All receptors derive from a woman under 40 with Graves' hyperthyroidism that later progressed to Graves' ophthalmopathy.

The chain has TRBV20-1 and TRBJ2-7; TRBD2 matches at 7 bases. CDR3 length equals 14 residues. Germline V gene data show CDR1 as DFQATT and CDR2 as SNEGSKA (reference sequence). The CDR3 loop reads CRADYRDYRYEQYF. The CDR3 DNA sequence: TGCAGAGCCGACTACCGGGACTACCGATACGAGCAGTACTTC.

Ten or more counts support this clonotype. The CDR3 DNA follows: TGTGCCAGCAGTTACACCGCATACAAGGCAGCTTACGAGCAGTACTTC. Translated, it gives CASSYTAYKAAYEQYF. The chain carries TRBV6-1 and TRBJ2-7; no clear D. Trimming pared 5 bases from V and 4 bases from J, leaving 21 bases between. CDR3 length equals 16 residues. Germline-derived CDR1 and CDR2 are MNHNS and SASEGT.

This clonotype was observed many times. The chain uses TRBV3-1 and TRBJ2-5, with 12 bases identical to TRBD2. Trimming removed 1 base from V and 3 bases from J; junction bases left unmatched: 6. The CDR3 extends over 17 amino acids. Germline CDR1 and CDR2: LGHDT and YNNKEL (reference sequence). DNA for the CDR3: TGTGCCAGCAGCCAAGCCGGGACTAGCGGGTTAGAAGAGACCCAGTACTTC. Translation: CASSQAGTSGLEETQYF.

This clonotype was seen many times. This chain joins TRBV11-1 and TRBJ1-1; possibly TRBD1 for D (5 bases). CDR1 and CDR2 (germline): SGHAT, FQDESV (reference sequence). Trimming pared 8 bases from V and 0 bases from J, leaving 16 bases between. The CDR3 is made up of 15 amino acids. CDR3 amino acids: CASRRGRNLNTEAFF. As DNA, the CDR3 is TGTGCCAGCCGCCGGGGGAGGAATTTGAACACTGAAGCTTTCTTT.

The V gene is TRBV7-8, the J gene TRBJ2-5; D unclear. V gave up 2 bases and J gave up 2 bases, with 6 bases separating them. Germline CDR1 is SGHVS and CDR2 is FQNEAQ. This CDR3 comprises 13 residues. The CDR3 DNA reads TGTGCCAGCAGCTTATGGTCACAAGAGACCCAGTACTTC. It codes for CASSLWSQETQYF.

V is TRBV4-1 and J is TRBJ1-5; possible D gene TRBD1, 6 bases. This CDR3 spans 14 amino acids. Trimming took 5 bases from V and 4 from J, leaving 12 bases between them. Germline V gene sequence: CDR1 MGHRA, CDR2 YSYEKL. This CDR3 reads CASSKVRGNQPQHF. The CDR3 DNA reads as TGCGCCAGCAGCAAAGTCAGGGGAAATCAGCCCCAGCATTTT.

The V and J genes are TRBV3-1 and TRBJ1-5, with D hard to call. Germline values: CDR1 LGHDT, CDR2 YNNKEL (reference sequence). This CDR3 is built from 15 residues. V was pared by 0 bases and J by 5 bases, with 11 bases between. In nucleotides, the CDR3 is TGTGCCAGCAGCCAAGATCCAGCCGGGCATCAGCCCCAGCATTTT. It yields the protein CASSQDPAGHQPQHF.

The table lists this clonotype with many counts. The rearrangement uses TRBV5-4 and TRBJ2-5, with D perhaps TRBD1 (5 bases). The CDR3 has 14 amino acids. Germline CDR1 SGHNT, CDR2 YYREEE (reference sequence). The germline V and J ends were trimmed by 2 bases and 2 bases, with 10 bases remaining between them. This CDR3 is CASSLGVTQETQYF. CDR3 in DNA: TGTGCCAGCAGCTTAGGGGTCACACAAGAGACCCAGTACTTC. Complete variable domain (other parts from reference TRBV5-4 and TRBJ2-5): ETGVTQSPTHLIKTRGQQVTLRCSSQSGHNTVSWYQQALGQGPQFIFQYYREEENGRGNFPPRFSGLQFPNYSSELNVNALELDDSALYLCASSLGVTQETQYFGPGTRLLVL.

In this sample, this clonotype turned up many times. The chain recombines TRBV7-2 with TRBJ2-5; 10 bases fit TRBD1. This CDR3 is 15 amino acids long. V lost 6 bases and J lost 5; bases outside the gene matches: 9. Germline V gives CDR1 SGHTA, CDR2 FQGNSA. As DNA, the CDR3 is TGTGCCAGCAGACCTGCGACAGGGGGCAGGGAGACCCAGTACTTC. Protein: CASRPATGGRETQYF. The full variable domain, with the rest looked up from reference TRBV7-2 and TRBJ2-5, is GAGVSQSPSNKVTEKGKDVELRCDPISGHTALYWYRQSLGQGLEFLIYFQGNSAPDKSGLPSDRFSAERTGGSVSTLTIQRTQQEDSAVYLCASRPATGGRETQYFGPGTRLLVL.

This clonotype appeared many times. The chain employs TRBV29-1 and TRBJ1-2; a weak D match, TRBD1 (5 bases). The CDR3 length is 14 residues. CDR1 is SQVTM, CDR2 ANQGSEA, per germline. V lost 2 bases, J lost 4 bases, and 14 bases lay in between. The CDR3 loop reads CSVERQGILYGYTF. As DNA, the CDR3 is TGCAGCGTTGAAAGGCAGGGCATCCTCTATGGCTACACCTTC. Combining the CDR3 with reference TRBV29-1 and TRBJ1-2 gives the whole variable domain SAVISQKPSRDICQRGTSLTIQCQVDSQVTMMFWYRQQPGQSLTLIATANQGSEATYESGFVIDKFPISRPNLTFSTLTVSNMSPEDSSIYLCSVERQGILYGYTFGSGTRLTVV.

There are many counts of this clonotype. V is TRBV5-5 and J is TRBJ2-4; 7 nucleotides match TRBD1. Germline V CDR1 and CDR2: SGHKS, YYEKEE (reference sequence). This CDR3 has 15 amino acids. The J segment lost 0 bases and the V segment lost 6 bases, leaving 6 bases of the junction unmatched. This chain's CDR3 is CASKQGFVAKNIQYF. The DNA of the CDR3 is TGTGCCAGCAAACAGGGGTTCGTAGCCAAAAACATTCAGTACTTC. The whole variable domain, filled in from reference TRBV5-5 and TRBJ2-4, reads DAGVTQSPTHLIKTRGQQVTLRCSPISGHKSVSWYQQVLGQGPQFIFQYYEKEERGRGNFPDRFSARQFPNYSSELNVNALLLGDSALYLCASKQGFVAKNIQYFGAGTRLSVL.

The sample holds many counts of this clonotype. This sequence joins TRBV5-1 and TRBJ2-3, with D perhaps TRBD1 (5 bases). Trimming shortened V by 2 bases and J by 2 bases, and 15 bases separated the two germline ends. The CDR3 sequence is 16 residues long. The V gene's germline CDR1 is SGHRS and CDR2 YFSETQ. This chain's CDR3 is CASSFAGFDDTDTQYF. CDR3 in DNA: TGCGCCAGCAGCTTTGCAGGGTTTGATGACACAGATACGCAGTATTTT.

V is TRBV6-2 or TRBV6-3 and J is TRBJ2-1, with 8 bases identical to TRBD2. After removal of 8 bases from V and 0 bases from J, the junction contained 12 bases not matched to a gene. Per the germline V gene, CDR1 is MNHEY and CDR2 is SVGEGT. The CDR3 is 17 residues long. The chain's CDR3 is CASLGVAGHSSYNEQFF. DNA for the CDR3: TGTGCCAGCCTAGGGGTAGCGGGGCATAGCTCCTACAATGAGCAGTTCTTC.

In this sample, this clonotype turned up many times. This chain joins TRBV11-2 and TRBJ2-4, with D perhaps TRBD2 (5 bases). The ends were cut back, 1 base at V and 0 bases at J, with 13 bases in the middle. CDR3 size: 17 residues. Germline V gene data show CDR1 as SGHAT and CDR2 as FQNNGV. For the CDR3, the DNA is TGTGCCAGCAGCTTAGGGTCCAGGAGGCTAGCCAAAAACATTCAGTACTTC. Translation: CASSLGSRRLAKNIQYF.

This clonotype was seen repeatedly, ten times or more. The CDR3 sequence is CASSQDGTGNHYEQYF. The CDR3 nucleotides are TGCGCCAGCAGCCAGGATGGGACAGGGAATCACTACGAGCAGTACTTC. The V and J genes are TRBV4-1 and TRBJ2-7, with 9 bases identical to TRBD1. Germline V CDR1 and CDR2: MGHRA, YSYEKL. The V gene end was trimmed by 3 bases and the J gene end by 3 bases; junction bases not matched to a gene: 9. This CDR3 has 16 amino acids.

V is TRBV14 and J is TRBJ2-5, with 9 bases identical to TRBD1. The germline V gene encodes CDR1 SGHDN and CDR2 FVKESK. The CDR3 totals 15 residues. V lost 5 bases and J lost 5; bases outside the gene matches: 9. The DNA of the CDR3 is TGTGCCAGCAGCAGACAGGGGGTCAACGGGGAGACCCAGTACTTC. Translated: CASSRQGVNGETQYF.

This clonotype occurred a few times. J is TRBJ1-1 and V is TRBV5-6, with no clear D. Trimming took off 3 bases at V and 8 bases at J, with 14 bases between the two ends. The CDR3 loop spans 13 amino acids. CDR1 is SGHDT, CDR2 YYEEEE, per germline. This CDR3 reads CASSYQATAEAFF. The CDR3 DNA reads TGTGCCAGCAGCTATCAAGCGACTGCAGAAGCTTTCTTT.

This clonotype was counted at least ten times. J is TRBJ1-2 and V is TRBV19; D is perhaps TRBD1 (6 bases). The CDR3 runs to 15 residues. Germline V CDR1 and CDR2: LNHDA, SQIVND (reference sequence). Trimming took 6 bases from V and 0 from J, leaving 14 bases between them. DNA of the CDR3: TGTGCCAGTAGAGTTGGGACACCAGCTAACTATGGCTACACCTTC. It is translated as CASRVGTPANYGYTF.

This clonotype was counted only a few times. V gene TRBV2 combines with J gene TRBJ1-1, with D unclear. V was shortened by 6 bases and J by 1 base, with 12 bases between the two germline ends. Germline assignment: CDR1 SNHLY and CDR2 FYNNEI. The CDR3 has 14 amino acids. CDR3 sequence reads: CASSPVWRNTEAFF. CDR3 bases: TGTGCCAGCAGCCCGGTCTGGAGGAACACTGAAGCTTTCTTT.

This clonotype was recorded a few times. V gene TRBV9 combines with J gene TRBJ1-2; TRBD1 agrees at 11 bases. The CDR3 covers 15 residues. V shed 4 bases, J shed 4 bases, and the junction held 6 bases outside the gene matches. Per germline, CDR1 SGDLS and CDR2 YYNGEE. For the CDR3, the DNA is TGTGCCAGCAGCTTTCTTGGGACAGGGGGCTATGGCTACACCTTC. Amino acids: CASSFLGTGGYGYTF.

This rearrangement joins TRBV15 to TRBJ1-5, with 7 nucleotides matching TRBD1. Germline V gene data show CDR1 as LNHNV and CDR2 as YYDKDF (reference sequence). This CDR3 is built from 14 residues. V gave up 9 bases and J gave up 6 bases; unmatched junction bases: 11. As DNA, the CDR3 is TGTGCCACTAGTAGGGACAGAGGACGTCAGCCCCAGCATTTT. Translated: CATSRDRGRQPQHF.

This clonotype was observed many times. V usage is TRBV11-2 and J usage is TRBJ1-1, with D hard to call. Germline V gene data show CDR1 as SGHAT and CDR2 as FQNNGV. V was pared by 7 bases and J by 3 bases, with 12 bases between. This CDR3 has 13 residues. The CDR3 loop reads CASTRAGDTEAFF. The CDR3 bases are TGTGCCAGCACGCGAGCCGGGGACACTGAAGCTTTCTTT.

This clonotype was found many times. The CDR3 is CASSSQDGSSYNEQFF. DNA for the CDR3: TGCGCCAGCAGCTCCCAGGACGGATCCTCCTACAATGAGCAGTTCTTC. The chain recombines TRBV5-1 with TRBJ2-1; the D is unclear. V gave up 3 bases and J gave up 0 bases, with 13 bases separating them. Germline V gene data show CDR1 as SGHRS and CDR2 as YFSETQ. The CDR3 runs to 16 residues.

This clonotype was detected many times. In DNA, the CDR3 is TGTGCCAGCAGTACAGCGGGGCGGGAGACCCAGTACTTC. As protein: CASSTAGRETQYF. The rearrangement links TRBV28 to TRBJ2-5, with 7 bases fitting TRBD2. V dropped 5 bases and J dropped 5; count of bases not matched to a gene: 5. The germline V gene encodes CDR1 MDHEN and CDR2 SYDVKM. The CDR3 length is 13 residues.

As to this clonotype: This sequence may be a read error, since a much larger clone differs from it by one base. The V gene is TRBV30, the J gene TRBJ1-1, with D tentatively TRBD1 (5 bases). Trimming removed 5 bases from V and 0 bases from J, with 13 bases in between. The germline V gene has CDR1 GTSNPN and CDR2 SVGIG (reference sequence). This CDR3 region has 14 residues. The CDR3 reads CAWGALTVNTEAFF. The CDR3 DNA is TGTGCCTGGGGTGCCTTGACAGTGAACACTGAAGCTTTCTTT.

This clonotype was seen more than once but under ten times. The chain joins TRBV19 to TRBJ1-1; the D is unclear. The germline gives CDR1 LNHDA, CDR2 SQIVND (reference sequence). The V and J ends lost 7 bases and 4 bases respectively, with 13 bases between them. The CDR3 length is 13 residues. CDR3 region: CASKDQGSTEAFF. CDR3 nucleotide sequence: TGTGCCAGTAAAGATCAAGGGAGCACTGAAGCTTTCTTT.